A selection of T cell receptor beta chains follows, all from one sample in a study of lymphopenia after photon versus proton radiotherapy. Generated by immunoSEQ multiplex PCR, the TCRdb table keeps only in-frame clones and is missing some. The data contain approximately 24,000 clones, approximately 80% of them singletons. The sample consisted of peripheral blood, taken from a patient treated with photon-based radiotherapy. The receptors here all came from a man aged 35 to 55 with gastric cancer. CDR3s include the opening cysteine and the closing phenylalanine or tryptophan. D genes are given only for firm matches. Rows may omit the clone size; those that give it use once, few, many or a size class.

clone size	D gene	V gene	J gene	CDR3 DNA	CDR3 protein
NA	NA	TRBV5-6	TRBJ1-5	TGTGCCAGCAGCACAGGATGGGGTCAGCCCCAGCATTTT	CASSTGWGQPQHF
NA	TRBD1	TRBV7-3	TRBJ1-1	TGTGCCAGCAGCCCACAGGGGGCCGGGAACACTGAAGCTTTCTTT	CASSPQGAGNTEAFF
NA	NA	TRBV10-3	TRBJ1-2	TGTGCCATCAGTGAGTCGAGGGTCCCCGTGGCCTTC	CAISESRVPVAF
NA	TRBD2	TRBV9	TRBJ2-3	TGTGCCAGCAGCGCCACCCCGGGACTAGCGGGGAGCACGCAGTATTTT	CASSATPGLAGSTQYF
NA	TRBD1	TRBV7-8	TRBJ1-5	TGTGCCAGCAGCTTAGTGGGGACAGAAAATCAGCCCCAGCATTTT	CASSLVGTENQPQHF
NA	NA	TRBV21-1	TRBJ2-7	TGTGCCAGCACCAAAGTGCGGGACAGGCCGTACGAGCAGTACTTC	CASTKVRDRPYEQYF
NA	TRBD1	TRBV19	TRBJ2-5	TGTGCCAGTAGTAGAGGACAGGTCCAAGAGACCCAGTACTTC	CASSRGQVQETQYF
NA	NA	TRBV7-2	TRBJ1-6	TGTGCCAGCAGCTTAGAGATTATGACCCTCCACTTT	CASSLEIMTLHF
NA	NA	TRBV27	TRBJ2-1	TGTGCCAGCAGTCCCATAGTCGGTGAGCAGTTCTTC	CASSPIVGEQFF
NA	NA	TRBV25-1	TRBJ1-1	TGTGCCAGCAGTGAATTTGCAGGGTCGAGTGCCCCGAACACTGAAGCTTTCTTT	CASSEFAGSSAPNTEAFF
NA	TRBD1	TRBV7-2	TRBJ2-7	TGTGCCAGCAGCTTAGACAGGGGGAACGAGCAGTACTTC	CASSLDRGNEQYF
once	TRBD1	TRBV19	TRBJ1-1	TGTGCCAGTAGTATTGGACAGGCAAAAACTGAAGCTTTCTTT	CASSIGQAKTEAFF
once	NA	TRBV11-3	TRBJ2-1	TGTGCCAGCAGCTTAGTGGGCGGGGTCGATGAGCAGTTCTTC	CASSLVGGVDEQFF
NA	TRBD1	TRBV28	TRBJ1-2	TGTGCCAGCAGTTTTGCCCTCGGCGGGACAGGGAACTATGGCTACACCTTC	CASSFALGGTGNYGYTF
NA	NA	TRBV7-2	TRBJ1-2	TGTGCCAGCAGAGACTGGGACTATGGCTACACCTTC	CASRDWDYGYTF
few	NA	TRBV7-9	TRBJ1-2	TGTGCCAGCAGCTTAGGTGCATTCTACACCTTC	CASSLGAFYTF
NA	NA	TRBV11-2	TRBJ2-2	TGTGCCAGCCTTATGGCAGGGTCCGGGGAGCTGTTTTTT	CASLMAGSGELFF
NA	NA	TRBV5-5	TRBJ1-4	TGTGCCAGCAGCTTGGCAGGCAGGGTGAATGAAAAACTGTTTTTT	CASSLAGRVNEKLFF
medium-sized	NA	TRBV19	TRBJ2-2	TGTGCCGCAGCCTACGGGCAGGGCGGGGAGCTGTTTTTT	CAAAYGQGGELFF
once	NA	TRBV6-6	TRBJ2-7	TGTGCCAGCAGTTATCGTGCCCACGAGCAGTACTTC	CASSYRAHEQYF
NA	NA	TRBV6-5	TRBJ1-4	TGTGCCAGCAAACCGGGGGGTGAAAAACTGTTTTTT	CASKPGGEKLFF
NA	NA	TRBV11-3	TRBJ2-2	TGTGCCAGCAGCTCACAGGGAGACTCCGGGGAGCTGTTTTTT	CASSSQGDSGELFF
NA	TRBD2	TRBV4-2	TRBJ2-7	TGTGCCAGCAGCCCAGGTGTAGCGGGGGGAGTTCCCTACGAGCAGTACTTC	CASSPGVAGGVPYEQYF
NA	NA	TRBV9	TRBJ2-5	TGTGCCAGCAGCGTAGATAGGGACGGGGGAGAGACCCAGTACTTC	CASSVDRDGGETQYF
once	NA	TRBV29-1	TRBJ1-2	TGCAGCGCCCTTGGGGACGGCTACACCTTC	CSALGDGYTF
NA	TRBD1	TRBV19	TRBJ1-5	TGTGCCAGTAGTGCCGGGACAGGGTACAATCAGCCCCAGCATTTT	CASSAGTGYNQPQHF
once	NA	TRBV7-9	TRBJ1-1	TGTGCCAGCAGCTTGGGGTTAATAGGCACTGAAGCTTTCTTT	CASSLGLIGTEAFF
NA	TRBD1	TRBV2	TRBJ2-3	TGTGCCAGCAGTTTGAATCCCGGGACAGCTTCCCCTTTT	CASSLNPGTASPF
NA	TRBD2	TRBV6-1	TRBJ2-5	TGTGCCAGCAGTGCCATAGCGGGGGGCCAAGAGACCCAGTACTTC	CASSAIAGGQETQYF
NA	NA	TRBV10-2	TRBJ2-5	TGCGCCAGCAGCCGACAAGCTTGGCAAGAGACCCAGTACTTC	CASSRQAWQETQYF
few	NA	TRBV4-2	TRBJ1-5	TGTGCCAGCAGCCGCGGCGGGGAGGGGAATCAGCCCCAGCATTTT	CASSRGGEGNQPQHF
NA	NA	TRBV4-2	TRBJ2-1	TGTGCCAGCAGCCAAGATCACGGGTACAATGAGCAGTTCTTC	CASSQDHGYNEQFF
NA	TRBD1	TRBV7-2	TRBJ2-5	TGTGCCAGCAGCTCATCTCCCGGACAGGGGAAAGGGGAGACCCAGTACTTC	CASSSSPGQGKGETQYF
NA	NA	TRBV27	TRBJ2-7	TGTGCCAGCAGTTTTGCCCAGGGACACTACGAGCAGTACTTC	CASSFAQGHYEQYF